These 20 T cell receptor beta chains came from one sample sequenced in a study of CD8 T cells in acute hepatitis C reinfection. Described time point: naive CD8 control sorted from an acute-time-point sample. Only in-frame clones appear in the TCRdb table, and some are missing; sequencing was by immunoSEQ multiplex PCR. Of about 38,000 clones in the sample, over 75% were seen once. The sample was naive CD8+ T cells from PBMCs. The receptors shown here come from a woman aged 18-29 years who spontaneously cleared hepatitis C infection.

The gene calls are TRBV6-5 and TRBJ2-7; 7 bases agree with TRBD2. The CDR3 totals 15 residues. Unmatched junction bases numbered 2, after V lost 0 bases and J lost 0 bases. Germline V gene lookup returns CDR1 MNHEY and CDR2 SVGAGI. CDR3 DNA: TGTGCCAGCAGTTACTCCGGGGGGAGCTCCTACGAGCAGTACTTC. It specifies CASSYSGGSSYEQYF.

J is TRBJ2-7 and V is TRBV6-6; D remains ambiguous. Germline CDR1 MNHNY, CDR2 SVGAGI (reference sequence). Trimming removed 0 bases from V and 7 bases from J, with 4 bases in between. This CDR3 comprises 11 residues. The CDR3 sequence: CASSYSGEQYF. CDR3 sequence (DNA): TGTGCCAGCAGTTACTCGGGTGAGCAGTACTTC.

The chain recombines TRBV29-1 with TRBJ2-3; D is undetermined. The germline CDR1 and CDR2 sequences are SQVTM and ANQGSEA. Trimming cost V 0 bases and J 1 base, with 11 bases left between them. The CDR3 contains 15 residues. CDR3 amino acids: CSVEERAGGTDTQYF. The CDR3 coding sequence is TGCAGCGTTGAAGAACGGGCAGGAGGCACAGATACGCAGTATTTT.

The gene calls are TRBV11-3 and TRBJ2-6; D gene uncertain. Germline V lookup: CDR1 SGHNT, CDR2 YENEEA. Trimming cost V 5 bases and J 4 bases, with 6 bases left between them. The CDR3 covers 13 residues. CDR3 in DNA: TGTGCCAGCAGCCCCCCCGGGGCCAACGTCCTGACTTTC. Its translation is CASSPPGANVLTF. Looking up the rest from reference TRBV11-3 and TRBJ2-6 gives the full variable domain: EAGVVQSPRYKIIEKKQPVAFWCNPISGHNTLYWYLQNLGQGPELLIRYENEEAVDDSQLPKDRFSAERLKGVDSTLKIQPAELGDSAVYLCASSPPGANVLTFGAGSRLTVL.

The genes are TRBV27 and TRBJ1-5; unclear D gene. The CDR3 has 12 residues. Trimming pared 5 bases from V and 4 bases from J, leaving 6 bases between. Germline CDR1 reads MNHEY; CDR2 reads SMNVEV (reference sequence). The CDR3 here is CASSQGNQPQHF. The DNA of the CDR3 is TGTGCCAGCAGTCAAGGGAATCAGCCCCAGCATTTT.

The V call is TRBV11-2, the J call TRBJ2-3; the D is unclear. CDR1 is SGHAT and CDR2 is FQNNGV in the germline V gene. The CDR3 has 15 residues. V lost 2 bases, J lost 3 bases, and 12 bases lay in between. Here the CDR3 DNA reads TGTGCCAGCAGCTTATTGCGGATTGGGACAGATACGCAGTATTTT. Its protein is CASSLLRIGTDTQYF.

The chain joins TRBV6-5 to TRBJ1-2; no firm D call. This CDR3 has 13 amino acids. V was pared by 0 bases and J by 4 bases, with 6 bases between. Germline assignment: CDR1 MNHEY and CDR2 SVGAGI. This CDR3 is CASSYSTLYGYTF. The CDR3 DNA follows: TGTGCCAGCAGTTACTCTACCCTCTATGGCTACACCTTC.

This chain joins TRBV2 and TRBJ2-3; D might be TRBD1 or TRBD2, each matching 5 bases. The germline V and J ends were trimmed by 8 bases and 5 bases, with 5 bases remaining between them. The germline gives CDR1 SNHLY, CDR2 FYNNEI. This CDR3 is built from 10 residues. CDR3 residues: CASGGDTQYF. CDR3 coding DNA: TGTGCCAGCGGGGGAGATACGCAGTATTTT. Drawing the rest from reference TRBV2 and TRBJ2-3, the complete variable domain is EPEVTQTPSHQVTQMGQEVILRCVPISNHLYFYWYRQILGQKVEFLVSFYNNEISEKSEIFDDQFSVERPDGSNFTLKIRSTKLEDSAMYFCASGGDTQYFGPGTRLTVL.

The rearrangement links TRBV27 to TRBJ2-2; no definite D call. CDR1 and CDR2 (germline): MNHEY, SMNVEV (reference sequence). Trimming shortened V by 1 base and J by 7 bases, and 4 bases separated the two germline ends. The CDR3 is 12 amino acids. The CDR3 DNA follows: TGTGCCAGCAGTTTATTCAACGGGGAGCTGTTTTTT. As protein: CASSLFNGELFF.

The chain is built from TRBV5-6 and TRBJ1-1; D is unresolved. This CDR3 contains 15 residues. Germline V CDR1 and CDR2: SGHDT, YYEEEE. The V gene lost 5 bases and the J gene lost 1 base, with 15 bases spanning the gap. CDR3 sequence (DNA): TGTGCCAGCAGTTTGCGGGCGTTCTCGAACACTGAAGCTTTCTTT. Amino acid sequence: CASSLRAFSNTEAFF. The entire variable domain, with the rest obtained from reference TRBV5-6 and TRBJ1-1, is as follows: DAGVTQSPTHLIKTRGQQVTLRCSPKSGHDTVSWYQQALGQGPQFIFQYYEEEERQRGNFPDRFSGHQFPNYSSELNVNALLLGDSALYLCASSLRAFSNTEAFFGQGTRLTVV.

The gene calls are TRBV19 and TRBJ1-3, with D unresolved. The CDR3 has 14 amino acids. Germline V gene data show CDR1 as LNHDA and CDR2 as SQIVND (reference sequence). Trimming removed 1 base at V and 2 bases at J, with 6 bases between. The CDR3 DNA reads TGTGCCAGTAGTATAGGGGGAGCTGGAAACACCATATATTTT. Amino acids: CASSIGGAGNTIYF.

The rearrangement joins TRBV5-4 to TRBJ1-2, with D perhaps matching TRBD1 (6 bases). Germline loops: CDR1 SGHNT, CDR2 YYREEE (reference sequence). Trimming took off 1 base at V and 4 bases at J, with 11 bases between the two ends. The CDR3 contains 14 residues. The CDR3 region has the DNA TGTGCCAGCAGCTTGTGGGGGGCAGGCTATGGCTACACCTTC. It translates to CASSLWGAGYGYTF.

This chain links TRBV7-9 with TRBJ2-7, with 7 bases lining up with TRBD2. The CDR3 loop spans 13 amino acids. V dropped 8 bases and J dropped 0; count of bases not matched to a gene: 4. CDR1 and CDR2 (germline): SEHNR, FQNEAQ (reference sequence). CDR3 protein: CASAAGVSYEQYF. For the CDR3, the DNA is TGTGCCAGCGCGGCGGGGGTCTCCTACGAGCAGTACTTC.

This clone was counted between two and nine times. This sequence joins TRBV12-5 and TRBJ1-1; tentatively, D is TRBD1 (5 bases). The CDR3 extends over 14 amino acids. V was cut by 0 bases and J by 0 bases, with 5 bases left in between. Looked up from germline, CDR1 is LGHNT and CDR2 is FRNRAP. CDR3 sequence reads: CASGLVTVNTEAFF. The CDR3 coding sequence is TGTGCTAGTGGTTTGGTGACAGTGAACACTGAAGCTTTCTTT.

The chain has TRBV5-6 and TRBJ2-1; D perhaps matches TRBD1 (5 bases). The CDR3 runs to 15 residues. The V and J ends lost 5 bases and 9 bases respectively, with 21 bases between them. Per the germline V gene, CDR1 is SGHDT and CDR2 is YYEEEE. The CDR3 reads CASSISGAIGGEQFF. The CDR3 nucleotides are TGTGCCAGCAGTATTTCTGGGGCTATAGGTGGTGAGCAGTTCTTC.

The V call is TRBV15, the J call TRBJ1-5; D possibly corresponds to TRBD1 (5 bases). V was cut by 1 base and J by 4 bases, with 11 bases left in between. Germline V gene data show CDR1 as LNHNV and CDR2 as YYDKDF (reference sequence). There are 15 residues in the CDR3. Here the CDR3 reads CATSRGDWGNQPQHF. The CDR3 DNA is TGTGCCACCAGCAGAGGGGACTGGGGGAATCAGCCCCAGCATTTT.

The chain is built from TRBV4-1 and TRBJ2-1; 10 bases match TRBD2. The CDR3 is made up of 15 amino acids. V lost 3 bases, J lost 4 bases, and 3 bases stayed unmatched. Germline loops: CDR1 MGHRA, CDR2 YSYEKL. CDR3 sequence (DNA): TGCGCCAGCAGCCATTCTAGCGGGAGTTACAATGAGCAGTTCTTC. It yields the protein CASSHSSGSYNEQFF.

CDR3 loop: CASSYQLSNQPQHF. In nucleotides, the CDR3 is TGTGCCAGCAGTTACCAGCTCTCTAATCAGCCCCAGCATTTT. The chain uses TRBV6-6 and TRBJ1-5; D is uncertain. The germline V gene has CDR1 MNHNY and CDR2 SVGAGI (reference sequence). Trimming removed 2 bases from V and 4 bases from J, with 9 bases in between. The CDR3 covers 14 residues.

CDR3: CASSEFRSPYNEQFF. The DNA of the CDR3 is TGTGCCAGCAGTGAATTTCGGAGTCCCTACAATGAGCAGTTCTTC. The V gene is TRBV6-1, the J gene TRBJ2-1, with D unresolved. Germline CDR1 and CDR2: MNHNS and SASEGT. Trimming removed 2 bases at V and 2 bases at J, with 10 bases between. The length of the CDR3 is 15 residues.

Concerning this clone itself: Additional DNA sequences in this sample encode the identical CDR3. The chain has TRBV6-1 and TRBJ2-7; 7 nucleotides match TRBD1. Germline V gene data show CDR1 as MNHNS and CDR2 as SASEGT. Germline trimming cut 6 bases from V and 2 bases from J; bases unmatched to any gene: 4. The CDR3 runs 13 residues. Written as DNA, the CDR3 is TGTGCCAGCAGCCTGACAGGGCCCTACGAGCAGTACTTC. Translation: CASSLTGPYEQYF.